This T cell receptor beta chain was captured by sequencing in a study of prognosis after radiotherapy for stage I lung cancer. Whole-study context: The tumor diagnosis was squamous cell carcinoma for about 7 patients and adenocarcinoma for roughly twelve.

The genomic DNA TCR beta CDR3 region underwent two rounds of multiplex PCR. First-round PCR, the initial amplification, used primers specific to each TRBV and TRBJ gene. TCRdb reprocessed the multiplex PCR reads via MiXCR and lists one record per CDR3 protein. The repertoire includes tens of thousands of distinct CDR3 sequences, about 41% of them detected once, and roughly a third sits in the top ten. The CDR3 length is 13 residues. Germline CDR1 and CDR2: GTSNPN and SVGIG (reference sequence). V gave up 0 bases and J gave up 6 bases; unmatched junction bases: 5. Material: PBMCs, obtained before or after stereotactic body radiation therapy (not recorded which). The chain carries TRBV30 and TRBJ2-7; 7 bases fit TRBD1. This TCR was recovered from a donor of 50 years or more with non-small cell lung cancer. Here the CDR3 DNA reads TGTGCCTGGAGTGTACAGACAGGGTCCGAGCAGTACTTC. Its protein is CAWSVQTGSEQYF.